Listed here are 9 T cell receptor beta chains from one sample, sequenced in a study of regulatory T cells. Primers: 52 TRBV forward and 13 TRBJ reverse. TCRdb's table, derived via immunoSEQ multiplex PCR, lists solely in-frame clones and lacks some. The sample lists over 20,000 clones, roughly 93% occurring once. The sequenced sample was CD8+ T cells sorted from blood. The origin of the receptors is a child aged 2 to 15 with CD3G deficiency.

Of note for this clone: Other nucleotide sequences from this sample produce the same CDR3. The gene calls are TRBV28 and TRBJ2-7; TRBD2 matches 8 bases. The CDR3 totals 13 residues. Trimming cost V 6 bases and J 3 bases; bases outside gene matches: 4. Per germline, CDR1 MDHEN and CDR2 SYDVKM. The CDR3 DNA sequence: TGTGCCAGCAGCCCCGGGGGGGTCTACGAGCAGTACTTC. This sequence encodes CASSPGGVYEQYF.

The chain employs TRBV28 and TRBJ2-7; 7 nucleotides agree with TRBD2. Germline values: CDR1 MDHEN, CDR2 SYDVKM. V gave up 3 bases and J gave up 5 bases; unmatched junction bases: 4. The CDR3 sequence is 13 residues long. The CDR3 reads CASSFSGTNEQYF. CDR3 DNA sequence: TGTGCCAGCAGTTTCAGCGGGACCAACGAGCAGTACTTC.

This chain joins TRBV18 and TRBJ1-2; possible D gene TRBD1, 6 bases. CDR1 and CDR2 (germline): KGHSH, LQKENI. This CDR3 contains 16 residues. The ends were cut back, 0 bases at V and 4 bases at J, with 15 bases in the middle. The CDR3 protein is CASSPPVGGTIYGYTF. As DNA, the CDR3 is TGTGCCAGCTCACCACCCGTGGGGGGCACGATCTATGGCTACACCTTC.

The chain uses TRBV10-3 and TRBJ1-2; D remains ambiguous. Trimming cost V 4 bases and J 8 bases, with 14 bases left between them. Germline V lookup: CDR1 ENHRY, CDR2 SYGVKD. This CDR3 region has 13 residues. The CDR3 sequence: CAISVGALGGYTF. Here the CDR3 DNA reads TGTGCCATCAGTGTCGGCGCCCTCGGAGGCTACACCTTC.

The V call is TRBV28, the J call TRBJ2-7; 11 nucleotides align to TRBD2. The germline CDR1 and CDR2 sequences are MDHEN and SYDVKM. There are 15 residues in the CDR3. The V segment lost 10 bases and the J segment 0 bases; nucleotides outside the gene matches: 8. The CDR3 reads CATRTSGSFSYEQYF. CDR3 DNA sequence: TGTGCCACCAGAACTAGCGGGAGTTTCTCCTACGAGCAGTACTTC.

V is TRBV28 and J is TRBJ2-7; 7 bases are shared with TRBD2. Per germline, CDR1 MDHEN and CDR2 SYDVKM. After removal of 2 bases from V and 5 bases from J, the junction contained 9 bases not matched to a gene. CDR3 length: 15 amino acids. The CDR3 coding sequence is TGTGCCAGCAGTTTAGGGCGGGAGTCTTACCACGAGCAGTACTTC. It encodes CASSLGRESYHEQYF.

V usage is TRBV5-4 and J usage is TRBJ1-5; D may be TRBD1 (5 bases). CDR1 is SGHNT, CDR2 YYREEE, per germline (reference sequence). The V and J ends lost 4 bases and 6 bases respectively, with 14 bases between them. The CDR3 spans 14 residues. The CDR3 is CASSLWQGAQPQHF. CDR3 coding DNA: TGTGCCAGCAGCCTTTGGCAAGGGGCTCAGCCCCAGCATTTT. Using reference TRBV5-4 and TRBJ1-5 for the parts outside the CDR3, the full variable domain is ETGVTQSPTHLIKTRGQQVTLRCSSQSGHNTVSWYQQALGQGPQFIFQYYREEENGRGNFPPRFSGLQFPNYSSELNVNALELDDSALYLCASSLWQGAQPQHFGDGTRLSIL.

The chain joins TRBV28 to TRBJ2-3; 7 positions agree with TRBD2. V dropped 5 bases and J dropped 2; count of bases not matched to a gene: 4. CDR1 is MDHEN, CDR2 SYDVKM, per germline. The CDR3 length is 14 residues. The CDR3 sequence is CASSVSGPTDTQYF. The CDR3 bases are TGTGCCAGCAGTGTTAGCGGGCCCACAGATACGCAGTATTTT. The full variable domain, with the rest looked up from reference TRBV28 and TRBJ2-3, is DVKVTQSSRYLVKRTGEKVFLECVQDMDHENMFWYRQDPGLGLRLIYFSYDVKMKEKGDIPEGYSVSREKKERFSLILESASTNQTSMYLCASSVSGPTDTQYFGPGTRLTVL.

This chain uses TRBV21-1 with TRBJ2-7; TRBD2 is the table's D call and was not checked against the DNA. TRBV21-1 is a pseudogene. The CDR3 totals 15 residues. CDR3 coding DNA: TGTGCCAGCAGCCCCTCACCGGCGGGAGATTACGAGCAGTACTTC. Encoded protein: CASSPSPAGDYEQYF.